This is a list of T cell receptor beta chains from one sample in a study of cytomegalovirus exposure and HLA in healthy donors. The repertoire was sequenced with immunoSEQ multiplex PCR; TCRdb's copy has only in-frame clones and lacks some. The sample includes 180,000 or so clones, over 65% of them seen just once. The sample comprised PBMCs. The receptors here all came from a man younger than 35 in good health and CMV-seronegative. Each CDR3 is given with its conserved first and last residue. A D gene is named only where the DNA matches it firmly. Only part of the rows carry a size: once, few, many, or a class if the clone is expanded.

v_call: TRBV2; clone_size: .; j_call: TRBJ1-2; d_call: TRBD1; cdr3_aa: CAIRDRGERGYGYTF; cdr3_nt: TGTGCCATACGGGACAGGGGCGAAAGGGGCTATGGCTACACCTTC
v_call: TRBV4-1; clone_size: .; j_call: TRBJ2-1; d_call: TRBD2; cdr3_aa: CASSIRLAGGPNEQFF; cdr3_nt: TGCGCCAGCAGCATCCGACTAGCGGGGGGGCCGAATGAGCAGTTCTTC
v_call: TRBV14; clone_size: .; j_call: TRBJ1-1; d_call: .; cdr3_aa: CASSRPGLLTEAFF; cdr3_nt: TGTGCCAGCAGCCGTCCAGGGTTACTTACTGAAGCTTTCTTT
v_call: TRBV2; clone_size: .; j_call: TRBJ2-7; d_call: .; cdr3_aa: CASRGDSYEQYF; cdr3_nt: TGTGCCAGCAGAGGGGACTCGTACGAGCAGTACTTC
v_call: TRBV28; clone_size: .; j_call: TRBJ1-5; d_call: .; cdr3_aa: CASSLPRDIVKQPQHF; cdr3_nt: TGTGCCAGCAGTTTACCCCGGGACATAGTAAAACAGCCCCAGCATTTT
v_call: TRBV28; clone_size: .; j_call: TRBJ2-2; d_call: TRBD2; cdr3_aa: CASSLRRGGLGNRTGELFF; cdr3_nt: TGTGCCAGCAGTTTACGCCGGGGAGGGTTGGGGAATCGCACCGGGGAGCTGTTTTTT
v_call: TRBV30; clone_size: .; j_call: TRBJ1-2; d_call: TRBD1; cdr3_aa: CAWSVQGGEGAGYGYTF; cdr3_nt: TGTGCCTGGAGTGTACAGGGGGGGGAAGGCGCCGGCTATGGCTACACCTTC
v_call: TRBV15; clone_size: .; j_call: TRBJ2-7; d_call: .; cdr3_aa: CATSASRDWSYEQYF; cdr3_nt: TGTGCCACCAGCGCCTCCCGGGACTGGAGCTACGAGCAGTACTTC
v_call: TRBV6-6; clone_size: .; j_call: TRBJ2-3; d_call: .; cdr3_aa: CAIRERGSPDTQYF; cdr3_nt: TGTGCCATCCGAGAGAGGGGGAGCCCAGATACGCAGTATTTT
v_call: TRBV2; clone_size: .; j_call: TRBJ1-3; d_call: .; cdr3_aa: CASSVWTGGNTIYF; cdr3_nt: TGTGCCAGCAGTGTGTGGACTGGTGGAAACACCATATATTTT
v_call: TRBV19; clone_size: .; j_call: TRBJ2-3; d_call: TRBD2; cdr3_aa: CASNTGTSGIGTQYF; cdr3_nt: TGTGCCAGTAATACCGGGACTAGCGGGATAGGTACGCAGTATTTT
v_call: TRBV5-1; clone_size: .; j_call: TRBJ1-5; d_call: .; cdr3_aa: CASSPDSGTGDWNQPQHF; cdr3_nt: TGCGCCAGCAGCCCGGACTCCGGGACTGGGGACTGGAATCAGCCCCAGCATTTT
v_call: TRBV19; clone_size: .; j_call: TRBJ2-2; d_call: TRBD2; cdr3_aa: CASKGGRSSGELFF; cdr3_nt: TGTGCCAGTAAAGGCGGGAGGTCCTCCGGGGAGCTGTTTTTT
v_call: TRBV11-3; clone_size: .; j_call: TRBJ2-1; d_call: TRBD2; cdr3_aa: CASSLGASGYNEQFF; cdr3_nt: TGTGCCAGCAGCTTAGGGGCTAGCGGATACAATGAGCAGTTCTTC
v_call: TRBV19; clone_size: .; j_call: TRBJ2-2; d_call: TRBD2; cdr3_aa: CASSMRGGRSAGELFF; cdr3_nt: TGTGCCAGTAGTATGCGCGGGGGACGGAGCGCCGGGGAGCTGTTTTTT
v_call: TRBV6-6; clone_size: .; j_call: TRBJ2-1; d_call: TRBD1; cdr3_aa: CASSSRQGWGEQFF; cdr3_nt: TGTGCCAGCAGTAGTAGACAGGGTTGGGGTGAGCAGTTCTTC
v_call: TRBV7-8; clone_size: .; j_call: TRBJ2-7; d_call: .; cdr3_aa: CASSLQLRGPSLPYEQYF; cdr3_nt: TGTGCCAGCAGCTTACAGCTGCGGGGGCCCTCCCTCCCCTACGAGCAGTACTTC
v_call: TRBV21-1; clone_size: .; j_call: TRBJ2-1; d_call: .; cdr3_aa: CASTHYPKREGFEQFF; cdr3_nt: TGTGCCAGCACCCATTACCCTAAGCGGGAGGGCTTCGAGCAGTTCTTC
v_call: TRBV27; clone_size: .; j_call: TRBJ1-6; d_call: .; cdr3_aa: CASSYSAGYWSPLHF; cdr3_nt: TGTGCCAGCAGTTATAGCGCAGGATATTGGTCACCCCTCCACTTT
v_call: TRBV5-1; clone_size: .; j_call: TRBJ2-5; d_call: .; cdr3_aa: CASSLNPARETQYF; cdr3_nt: TGCGCCAGCAGCTTGAACCCCGCGAGGGAGACCCAGTACTTC
v_call: TRBV6-1; clone_size: once; j_call: TRBJ2-5; d_call: .; cdr3_aa: CASSSLIEQYF; cdr3_nt: TGTGCCAGCAGTTCCTTGATAGAGCAGTACTTC
v_call: TRBV7-9; clone_size: once; j_call: TRBJ2-7; d_call: TRBD2; cdr3_aa: CASSYSGGPTYEQYF; cdr3_nt: TGTGCCAGCAGCTATAGCGGGGGGCCCACCTACGAGCAGTACTTC
v_call: TRBV2; clone_size: .; j_call: TRBJ1-1; d_call: .; cdr3_aa: CAGLGFMNTEAFF; cdr3_nt: TGTGCCGGACTAGGATTCATGAACACTGAAGCTTTCTTT
v_call: TRBV9; clone_size: .; j_call: TRBJ1-1; d_call: .; cdr3_aa: CASSVDPEDTEAFF; cdr3_nt: TGTGCCAGCAGCGTAGACCCTGAGGACACTGAAGCTTTCTTT
v_call: TRBV7-9; clone_size: .; j_call: TRBJ1-5; d_call: TRBD1; cdr3_aa: CASSYRGNQPQHF; cdr3_nt: TGTGCCAGCAGCTACAGGGGCAACCAGCCCCAGCATTTT
v_call: TRBV29-1; clone_size: .; j_call: TRBJ1-1; d_call: .; cdr3_aa: CSVRPAGVYTEAFF; cdr3_nt: TGCAGCGTTCGGCCTGCGGGAGTGTACACTGAAGCTTTCTTT
v_call: TRBV5-1; clone_size: .; j_call: TRBJ2-6; d_call: TRBD1; cdr3_aa: CASSLFPGGSGANVLTF; cdr3_nt: TGCGCCAGCAGCTTGTTTCCAGGGGGCTCTGGGGCCAACGTCCTGACTTTC
v_call: TRBV7-2; clone_size: .; j_call: TRBJ1-2; d_call: .; cdr3_aa: CASSLVGSQANYGYTF; cdr3_nt: TGTGCCAGCAGCTTGGTGGGCAGCCAAGCTAACTATGGCTACACCTTC